This is a list of T cell receptor beta chains from one sample in a study of CD8 T cells in ankylosing spondylitis. TCRdb re-called the 5' RACE reads through MiXCR, storing one row per CDR3 protein. The sample lists 250,000 or so distinct CDR3 sequences; approximately 12% were seen once. Sequenced input: blood, either unsorted or a sorted T cell fraction (not recorded which). These receptors originate from a male donor with ankylosing spondylitis or in good health (not recorded which). The conserved cysteine and the conserved F or W are not part of the CDR3 here. The order of the fields is clone size, V gene, CDR3 protein. Size tells how often a clone was seen (once, few, many) or the class of an expanded clone, and some rows leave it out.

>-|TRBV20-1
SARPDRNNPPQH
>many|TRBV10-3
AISGRTGQGSSGYT
>many|TRBV3-1
ASSQVRGGPTDTQY
>many|TRBV7-2
ASSLFHNEQF
>many|TRBV7-8
ASSPVGGGAYNEQF
>many|TRBV5-1
ASSSGGQTEAF
>many|TRBV5-1
ASSLAGGQGPGELF
>many|TRBV5-1
ASSLRGTEETQY
>-|TRBV20-1
SATPGLAGGFGTDTQY
>few|TRBV2
ASKGQGDQPQH
>many|TRBV5-1
ASSLVGVMNTEAF
>many|TRBV7-9
ASSQYGEAF
>many|TRBV12-3/TRBV12-4
ASSRQGVDYGYT
>-|TRBV18
ASSPQAAYEETQY
>many|TRBV5-1
ASSPRKRGDTDTQY
>-|TRBV12-3/TRBV12-4
ASRRGAGVSYEQY
>many|TRBV11-1
ASSQTVLSEQY
>many|TRBV5-1
ASSLGGDSSEQY
>many|TRBV4-2
ASSQDTGYQETQY
>many|TRBV12-3/TRBV12-4
ASSLAGGVADTQY
>many|TRBV12-3/TRBV12-4
ASSFAGQSSYNEQF
>many|TRBV2
ASSVGQGGTDTQY
>-|TRBV24-1
CSARDSGGLNQPQH
>few|TRBV7-2
ASSLASSDEQF
>many|TRBV5-1
ASSLRWGFAKNIQY
>-|TRBV5-1
ASRWGGYNEQF
>many|TRBV7-6
ASSLVAGGLDEQY
>few|TRBV7-8
ASSFWSRNTEAF
>-|TRBV3-1
ASSRTSGRRQETQY
>few|TRBV12-3/TRBV12-4
ASSTTRDTQY
>-|TRBV12-3/TRBV12-4
ASSLASGNFEQY
>few|TRBV28
ASSRTRAGELF
>many|TRBV25-1
ASAPGQGAYEQY